This TCR beta chain was sequenced during a study of metastatic and nonmetastatic thyroid tumors. Study background: It was across blood and tumor or nodule tissue from malignant and benign thyroid patients that repertoires were compared.

Findings and limits, study-wide: Compared with benign nodules, malignant thyroid tumors were reported to have significantly higher TCR beta diversity in both blood and tumor.

This clone was seen at least ten times. Its antigen is not known. Trimming cost V 4 bases and J 4 bases; bases outside gene matches: 8. CDR3 length equals 15 residues. In germline, CDR1 is LNHDA, CDR2 SQIVND (reference sequence). Treatment of any kind had been given to no patient before thyroid surgery. Study processing details: The study took CDR3 differences across clinicopathological groups and made a distant-metastasis classifier for papillary thyroid cancer from them. TCRdb re-analyzed the PCR reads through MiXCR. Clone size and V and J calls follow TCRdb, not the original study. The repertoire consists of around 24,000 clones, with roughly 20% occurring once and the leading ten covering 13%.

The sample taken for sequencing was blood. The receptor comes from a male donor with papillary thyroid cancer or a benign thyroid nodule (not recorded which). Some clones in this sample may be carry-over from other donors' samples. The rearrangement joins TRBV19 to TRBJ2-3; 7 nucleotides align to TRBD1. The CDR3 sequence is CASSTTGFFPDTQYF. CDR3 nucleotide sequence: TGTGCCAGTAGTACGACAGGGTTTTTTCCAGATACGCAGTATTTT.